What follows are 3 T cell receptor beta chains derived from one specimen sequenced in a study of T cells expressing NK-cell markers. After re-calling the 5' RACE reads, TCRdb lists one entry per CDR3 protein, DNA absent. Reported are some 190,000 distinct CDR3 sequences; the ten largest clones contain roughly 21%. The specimen sequenced was blood T cells: a sorted CD56 or NKG2C T cell subset, CD4+ or CD8+ T cells, or bulk PBMC T cells (not recorded which). These receptors were obtained from a man between 18 and 69 years old in good health.

This rearrangement joins TRBV2 to TRBJ1-1. Germline lookup yields CDR1 SNHLY and CDR2 FYNNEI. This CDR3 contains 15 residues. Here the CDR3 reads CASSGTEERDTEAFF.

The chain uses TRBV2 and TRBJ2-1; no DNA is available, so the TRBD2 call from TCRdb remains unchecked. The germline gives CDR1 SNHLY, CDR2 FYNNEI. This CDR3 is 16 amino acids long. This chain's CDR3 is CASSEEGTSGVHEQFF. Full variable domain (missing parts from reference TRBV2 and TRBJ2-1): EPEVTQTPSHQVTQMGQEVILRCVPISNHLYFYWYRQILGQKVEFLVSFYNNEISEKSEIFDDQFSVERPDGSNFTLKIRSTKLEDSAMYFCASSEEGTSGVHEQFFGPGTRLTVL.

V is TRBV5-4 and J is TRBJ2-1. The CDR3 totals 13 residues. Per the germline V gene, CDR1 is SGHNT and CDR2 is YYREEE (reference sequence). Here the CDR3 reads CASRSDNYNEQFF.